A selection of T cell receptor beta chains follows, all from one sample in a study of shared clonotypes between healthy human individuals. The assay was immunoSEQ multiplex PCR, and TCRdb's table has in-frame clones only and misses some. Among about 1,800,000 clones, roughly 94% were seen once, and the ten largest hold roughly 1.2%. Sequencing was performed on naive CD8+ T cells sorted from blood. The receptors originated from a man aged 18 to 30 in good health. CDR3s include the opening cysteine and the closing phenylalanine or tryptophan. The order of the fields is CDR3 protein, CDR3 DNA, V gene, D gene, J gene, clone size. The D gene is left open where the match is weak. Clone size appears in some rows only: once, few, many, or a class for an expanded clone.

CASSLSVGDKNYEQYF TGTGCCAGCAGTTTATCGGTCGGAGACAAAAACTACGAGCAGTACTTC TRBV27 . TRBJ2-7 .
CASSPWGIVAEAFF TGTGCCAGCAGCCCCTGGGGCATAGTAGCTGAAGCTTTCTTT TRBV5-8 . TRBJ1-1 once
CASSEAVGMTYEQYF TGTGCCAGCAGTGAAGCCGTGGGGATGACCTACGAGCAGTACTTC TRBV2 . TRBJ2-7 .
CASSQEGTGAQPQHF TGCGCCAGCAGCCAAGAGGGGACAGGGGCCCAGCCCCAGCATTTT TRBV4-1 TRBD1 TRBJ1-5 once
CASSEGGHSETQYF TGTGCCAGCAGCGAGGGGGGACACTCGGAGACCCAGTACTTC TRBV9 . TRBJ2-5 .
CASSLWVHEQYF TGTGCCAGCAGCTTGTGGGTCCACGAGCAGTACTTC TRBV5-8 . TRBJ2-7 .
CASSLFGSGGQETQYF TGTGCCAGCAGTTTATTCGGTAGCGGGGGGCAAGAGACCCAGTACTTC TRBV28 TRBD2 TRBJ2-5 .
CASSPKAGEGYEQYF TGCGCCAGCAGCCCGAAGGCAGGGGAGGGCTACGAGCAGTACTTC TRBV4-1 . TRBJ2-7 .
CASSPSGTRDVLETQYF TGCGCCAGCAGCCCCTCCGGGACTCGGGACGTACTTGAGACCCAGTACTTC TRBV4-1 . TRBJ2-5 once
CASSRDNRLAGLQETQYF TGCGCCAGCAGCCGCGATAATCGACTAGCGGGGCTACAAGAGACCCAGTACTTC TRBV5-1 TRBD2 TRBJ2-5 .
CASRLASGVNSYNSPLHF TGTGCAAGTCGCTTAGCCTCGGGCGTGAACTCCTATAATTCACCCCTCCACTTT TRBV12-2 . TRBJ1-6 .
CASSLSENEQFF TGTGCCAGCAGCCTCTCCGAGAATGAGCAGTTCTTC TRBV9 . TRBJ2-1 .
CASSYLGETETQYF TGTGCCAGCAGTTATTTGGGGGAGACAGAGACCCAGTACTTC TRBV6-5 . TRBJ2-5 .
CASSQSIGQGSYEQYF TGCGCCAGCAGTCAATCGATTGGACAGGGCTCCTACGAGCAGTACTTC TRBV23-1 TRBD1 TRBJ2-7 .
CASSLALAGATDTQYF TGTGCCAGCAGCTTGGCCTTAGCGGGGGCCACAGATACGCAGTATTTT TRBV5-6 TRBD2 TRBJ2-3 .
CASSAGYPATYSGNTIYF TGTGCCAGCAGCGCGGGGTACCCAGCCACTTACTCTGGAAACACCATATATTTT TRBV13 . TRBJ1-3 .
CASSYLPGGSEQFF TGTGCCAGCAGTTACCTACCCGGGGGCTCAGAGCAGTTCTTC TRBV27 . TRBJ2-1 .
CASMDNFNQPQHF TGTGCCAGCATGGACAACTTCAATCAGCCCCAGCATTTT TRBV28 . TRBJ1-5 .